This passage covers 13 T cell receptor beta chains from one sample sequenced in a study of shared clonotypes between healthy human individuals. Some clones are missing from TCRdb's copy, which holds only in-frame ones; the method was immunoSEQ multiplex PCR. Of roughly 640,000 clones in the sample, about 74% are singletons; the top ten hold 1.5% to 2%. The sequencing input was memory CD4+ T cells sorted from blood. Noted subset: CD45RA-negative fraction. The receptors here all came from a woman aged 25 to 45 in good health.

The chain combines TRBV19 with TRBJ1-2, with TRBD1 identical over 9 bases. Germline-derived CDR1 and CDR2 are LNHDA and SQIVND (reference sequence). The CDR3 has 13 residues. The V segment lost 5 bases and the J segment 7 bases; nucleotides outside the gene matches: 5. For the CDR3, the DNA is TGTGCCAGTAGTCCCAGGACAGGGGTTGGCTACACCTTC. It specifies CASSPRTGVGYTF. The full variable domain, rest sourced from reference TRBV19 and TRBJ1-2, is DGGITQSPKYLFRKEGQNVTLSCEQNLNHDAMYWYRQDPGQGLRLIYYSQIVNDFQKGDIAEGYSVSREKKESFPLTVTSAQKNPTAFYLCASSPRTGVGYTFGSGTRLTVV.

The V gene is TRBV2, the J gene TRBJ2-3, with D perhaps matching TRBD2 (5 bases). This CDR3 has 15 residues. Germline CDR1 and CDR2: SNHLY and FYNNEI. V lost 2 bases and J lost 2, with 11 bases in between. The CDR3 bases are TGTGCCAGCAGTGAAAGTGGGGAGAACACAGATACGCAGTATTTT. The encoded protein is CASSESGENTDTQYF.

J is TRBJ2-5 and V is TRBV28, with D perhaps TRBD1 or TRBD2 (5 bases each). Germline V gene data show CDR1 as MDHEN and CDR2 as SYDVKM. This CDR3 has 14 amino acids. V was trimmed by 3 bases and J by 3 bases, leaving 11 bases between them. In DNA, the CDR3 is TGTGCCAGCAGTTTTGCCGGGGCCAAAGAGACCCAGTACTTC. Residues: CASSFAGAKETQYF.

Only one count was recorded for this clone. The chain uses TRBV10-2 and TRBJ2-1; no definite D call. The ends were cut back, 8 bases at V and 3 bases at J, with 5 bases in the middle. The CDR3 loop spans 11 amino acids. CDR1 is WSHSY, CDR2 SAAADI, per germline. CDR3 in DNA: TGCGCCAGCGAACTCTACAATGAGCAGTTCTTC. This codes for CASELYNEQFF.

Only one count was recorded for this clone. The V call is TRBV7-2, the J call TRBJ1-5; D uncertain. The CDR3 spans 15 residues. V was trimmed by 5 bases and J by 2 bases, leaving 13 bases between them. Germline values: CDR1 SGHTA, CDR2 FQGNSA. CDR3: CASSGRTLRNQPQHF. The CDR3 nucleotides are TGTGCCAGCAGCGGACGGACCCTTCGCAATCAGCCCCAGCATTTT.

The chain carries TRBV14 and TRBJ2-3, with no clear D. The CDR3 is 14 residues long. Trimming shortened V by 4 bases and J by 2 bases, and 10 bases separated the two germline ends. The germline V gene has CDR1 SGHDN and CDR2 FVKESK. The CDR3 protein is CASSLLRATDTQYF. DNA for the CDR3: TGTGCCAGCAGCCTCCTTCGGGCCACAGATACGCAGTATTTT.

V gene TRBV10-2 combines with J gene TRBJ2-1; D gene ambiguous. The CDR3 contains 15 residues. Between the trimmed V and J ends, which lost 2 bases and 0 bases, there was a span of 8 bases. Germline V gene sequence: CDR1 WSHSY, CDR2 SAAADI. CDR3 coding DNA: TGCGCCAGCAGTGAGGACCAGAGCTCCTACAATGAGCAGTTCTTC. Its translation is CASSEDQSSYNEQFF.

This clone has more than one count but fewer than ten. This sequence joins TRBV18 and TRBJ1-4; D is perhaps TRBD1 (5 bases). The CDR3 has 15 amino acids. Germline CDR1 reads KGHSH; CDR2 reads LQKENI. Deletions cut 4 bases from V and 2 bases from J, with 11 bases between. In nucleotides, the CDR3 is TGTGCCAGCTCACTTATCCGGGGGACTAATGAAAAACTGTTTTTT. This encodes CASSLIRGTNEKLFF.

This clone has a handful of counts. In the same sample, other DNA sequences code for this CDR3. The rearrangement joins TRBV5-1 to TRBJ2-5, with TRBD1 matching 8 bases. The CDR3 has 15 residues. CDR1 and CDR2 (germline): SGHRS, YFSETQ. Trimming cost V 2 bases and J 4 bases; bases outside gene matches: 7. This chain's CDR3 is CASSFGQGAGETQYF. In DNA form, the CDR3 reads TGCGCCAGCAGCTTCGGGCAGGGGGCGGGAGAGACCCAGTACTTC.

J is TRBJ1-2 and V is TRBV10-3; 8 bases agree with TRBD1. Per the germline V gene, CDR1 is ENHRY and CDR2 is SYGVKD. Losses at the gene ends were 11 bases for V and 6 bases for J; bases not matched to a gene: 8. CDR3 length: 12 amino acids. The CDR3 nucleotides are TGTGCCGCCGACAGGGGCGGCAATGGCTACACCTTC. This codes for CAADRGGNGYTF.

The rearrangement joins TRBV5-4 to TRBJ2-7, with D perhaps TRBD2 (6 bases). V shed 4 bases and J shed 3 bases, with 17 bases lying between them. Germline V CDR1 and CDR2: SGHNT, YYREEE (reference sequence). The CDR3 extends over 15 amino acids. The CDR3 DNA reads TGTGCCAGCAGCCGACCCGGAGGGGATGACTACGAGCAGTACTTC. It translates to CASSRPGGDDYEQYF.

The rearrangement uses TRBV7-8 and TRBJ2-5; 11 nucleotides align to TRBD2. V trimming: 1 base; J trimming: 5 bases; junction bases outside the gene matches: 15. The CDR3 is made up of 19 amino acids. CDR1 and CDR2 (germline): SGHVS, FQNEAQ. CDR3 loop: CASSLGLLAGGQFGETQYF. In DNA form, the CDR3 reads TGTGCCAGCAGCTTAGGGTTGCTAGCGGGAGGACAGTTCGGGGAGACCCAGTACTTC.

V gene TRBV28 combines with J gene TRBJ2-7, with D perhaps matching TRBD2 (6 bases). Germline-derived CDR1 and CDR2 are MDHEN and SYDVKM. This CDR3 comprises 15 residues. Trimming removed 3 bases from V and 6 bases from J, with 18 bases in between. The CDR3 DNA is TGTGCCAGCAGTTTCATCAGGAGGGACTTCGGCGAGCAGTACTTC. Translated, it gives CASSFIRRDFGEQYF.